Listed below are T cell receptor beta chains from one sample, sequenced in a study of shared clonotypes between healthy human individuals. The protocol was immunoSEQ multiplex PCR, while the TCRdb copy is restricted to in-frame clones and leaves out a portion. The data show around 2.5 million clones, approximately 94% seen once. Sequenced input: naive CD4+ T cells from PBMCs. These receptors all come from a young man in good health. Some clones in this sample may be carry-over from other donors' samples. Both conserved end residues are part of each CDR3. A D gene is named only where the DNA matches it firmly. Not every row has a clone size; where given, it reads once, few, many or a size class.

>TRBJ2-7|TRBV27|TRBD1|NA
CASSTPGQGNEQYF
TGTGCCAGCAGTACCCCGGGACAGGGTAACGAGCAGTACTTC
>TRBJ1-1|TRBV5-1|NA|NA
CASSLVLGEAFF
TGCGCCAGCAGCTTGGTTCTAGGTGAAGCTTTCTTT
>TRBJ2-3|TRBV4-2|NA|NA
CASSQAGEDTDTQYF
TGTGCCAGCAGCCAAGCGGGGGAGGACACAGATACGCAGTATTTT
>TRBJ2-3|TRBV5-1|NA|NA
CASSLGDLDTQYF
TGCGCCAGCAGCTTGGGTGATCTAGATACGCAGTATTTT
>TRBJ1-2|TRBV14|NA|NA
CASSLQPNYGYTF
TGTGCCAGCAGCTTACAGCCCAACTATGGCTACACCTTC
>TRBJ2-1|TRBV5-4|NA|NA
CASSFFRVRTYNEQFF
TGTGCCAGCAGCTTTTTTAGGGTCAGAACCTACAATGAGCAGTTCTTC
>TRBJ1-1|TRBV4-1|TRBD1|NA
CASSQAGGNTEAFF
TGCGCCAGCAGCCAGGCAGGGGGTAACACTGAAGCTTTCTTT
>TRBJ2-1|TRBV6-1|TRBD1|NA
CATAGQAINEQFF
TGTGCCACCGCGGGACAGGCCATCAATGAGCAGTTCTTC
>TRBJ1-2|TRBV5-6|NA|NA
CASSAPGTRDGYTF
TGTGCCAGCAGCGCACCCGGGACCAGGGATGGCTACACCTTC
>TRBJ2-5|TRBV10-3|NA|NA
CAISESVVLQETQYF
TGTGCCATCAGTGAGTCGGTTGTCCTCCAAGAGACCCAGTACTTC
>TRBJ2-2|TRBV11-2|NA|NA
CASSFRRETGELFF
TGTGCCAGCAGCTTCAGACGGGAGACCGGGGAGCTGTTTTTT
>TRBJ2-1|TRBV7-9|TRBD2|NA
CASSLLEGLAGERNEQFF
TGTGCCAGCAGCTTATTGGAAGGACTAGCGGGAGAACGCAATGAGCAGTTCTTC
>TRBJ2-5|TRBV5-1|TRBD2|once
CASSPRRSSGDQETQYF
TGCGCCAGCAGCCCCCGAAGGTCTAGCGGAGACCAAGAGACCCAGTACTTC
>TRBJ2-2|TRBV18|TRBD2|NA
CASSPPRLAGGELFF
TGTGCCAGCTCACCACCGCGGCTAGCGGGAGGAGAGCTGTTTTTT
>TRBJ2-1|TRBV5-1|NA|NA
CASSSVSPSYNEQFF
TGCGCCAGCAGCTCAGTATCTCCCTCCTACAATGAGCAGTTCTTC
>TRBJ2-3|TRBV19|NA|NA
CASREDLGTDTQYF
TGTGCCAGTAGAGAGGACCTGGGCACAGATACGCAGTATTTT
>TRBJ1-2|TRBV14|NA|NA
CASSQEEVWYGYTF
TGTGCCAGCAGCCAAGAAGAGGTTTGGTATGGCTACACCTTC
>TRBJ2-1|TRBV7-9|NA|NA
CASENSSYNEQFF
TGTGCCAGCGAGAACTCCTCCTACAATGAGCAGTTCTTC
>TRBJ2-7|TRBV14|NA|NA
CASSQLRYEQYF
TGTGCCAGCAGCCAACTCCGATACGAGCAGTACTTC
>TRBJ2-1|TRBV5-4|TRBD1|NA
CASSLTGAHLGEQFF
TGTGCCAGCAGCTTGACAGGGGCCCACCTGGGAGAGCAGTTCTTC
>TRBJ2-5|TRBV28|TRBD2|NA
CASSFSLGTSGSLETQYF
TGTGCCAGCAGTTTCTCTCTCGGGACTAGCGGGAGCCTCGAGACCCAGTACTTC
>TRBJ2-3|TRBV28|TRBD1|NA
CASSLPQGVMMDTQYF
TGTGCCAGCAGTTTACCGCAGGGGGTTATGATGGATACGCAGTATTTT
>TRBJ2-5|TRBV7-9|TRBD2|NA
CASSFWILADSRAETQYF
TGTGCCAGCAGCTTTTGGATACTAGCGGATTCTAGGGCGGAGACCCAGTACTTC
>TRBJ1-6|TRBV6-5|NA|NA
CASSYGSDLGGSPLHF
TGTGCCAGCAGTTACGGGTCAGATCTAGGGGGTTCACCCCTCCACTTT
>TRBJ1-3|TRBV18|NA|NA
CASSPQGRSGNTIYF
TGTGCCAGCTCACCACAGGGTCGGTCTGGAAACACCATATATTTT
>TRBJ1-2|TRBV5-1|NA|NA
CASSLQGDYGYTF
TGCGCCAGCAGCTTACAGGGAGACTATGGCTACACCTTC
>TRBJ2-1|TRBV11-2|NA|NA
CASSWYRDDNEQFF
TGTGCCAGCAGCTGGTACAGGGACGACAATGAGCAGTTCTTC
>TRBJ1-2|TRBV18|NA|NA
CASSPPMGGKLYGYTF
TGTGCCAGCTCACCACCGATGGGGGGAAAACTCTATGGCTACACCTTC
>TRBJ1-5|TRBV25-1|NA|NA
CASSESGRSGQPQHF
TGTGCCAGCAGCGAAAGTGGGCGCTCCGGGCAGCCCCAGCATTTT
>TRBJ1-2|TRBV10-3|NA|NA
CAISLRGNYGYTF
TGTGCCATCTCCCTTCGGGGGAACTATGGCTACACCTTC
>TRBJ1-5|TRBV28|NA|NA
CASSNPLGLNQPQHF
TGTGCCAGCAGCAACCCCCTGGGGCTCAATCAGCCCCAGCATTTT
>TRBJ1-3|TRBV6-6|NA|once
CASSSHVSSGNTIYF
TGTGCCAGCAGTAGCCATGTCAGCTCTGGAAACACCATATATTTT
>TRBJ2-7|TRBV27|NA|NA
CASRSPGLTFSSYEQYF
TGTGCCAGCAGAAGCCCGGGACTGACCTTCAGCTCCTACGAGCAGTACTTC
>TRBJ2-5|TRBV6-5|NA|NA
CASSSPLARETQYF
TGTGCCAGCAGCTCACCCCTAGCGAGGGAGACCCAGTACTTC
>TRBJ2-5|TRBV2|TRBD1|NA
CASSEDRGQAQYF
TGTGCCAGCAGTGAGGACAGGGGGCAGGCCCAGTACTTC
>TRBJ1-1|TRBV19|TRBD1|NA
CASSIDQGGGAEAFF
TGTGCCAGTAGTATAGACCAGGGGGGAGGCGCTGAAGCTTTCTTT
>TRBJ2-1|TRBV11-2|TRBD1|NA
CASSSRPSGGSYNEQFF
TGTGCCAGCAGTTCACGCCCTTCAGGGGGCTCCTACAATGAGCAGTTCTTC
>TRBJ2-1|TRBV6-5|TRBD2|NA
CASTPLGGRANEQFF
TGTGCCAGCACACCCCTTGGCGGGAGGGCCAATGAGCAGTTCTTC
>TRBJ1-5|TRBV7-2|TRBD1|NA
CASSLHGQGINQPQHF
TGTGCCAGCAGCTTACATGGACAGGGTATCAATCAGCCCCAGCATTTT
>TRBJ2-7|TRBV5-1|NA|NA
CASRMEGIYSYEQYF
TGCGCCAGCAGAATGGAGGGTATTTACTCCTACGAGCAGTACTTC
>TRBJ1-2|TRBV18|TRBD1|NA
CASSPNTGEDGYTF
TGTGCCAGCTCACCGAACACAGGGGAGGACGGCTACACCTTC
>TRBJ1-2|TRBV9|NA|once
CASSQEWANYGYTF
TGTGCCAGCAGCCAGGAGTGGGCTAACTATGGCTACACCTTC
>TRBJ1-2|TRBV28|NA|few
CASSLRDYGYTF
TGTGCCAGCAGTCTTCGGGACTATGGCTACACCTTC
>TRBJ2-1|TRBV12-5|NA|NA
CASGLSEVYNEQFF
TGTGCTAGTGGTTTGAGTGAGGTTTACAATGAGCAGTTCTTC
>TRBJ2-5|TRBV4-1|NA|NA
CASSQLIRETQYF
TGCGCCAGCAGCCAACTTATAAGGGAGACCCAGTACTTC